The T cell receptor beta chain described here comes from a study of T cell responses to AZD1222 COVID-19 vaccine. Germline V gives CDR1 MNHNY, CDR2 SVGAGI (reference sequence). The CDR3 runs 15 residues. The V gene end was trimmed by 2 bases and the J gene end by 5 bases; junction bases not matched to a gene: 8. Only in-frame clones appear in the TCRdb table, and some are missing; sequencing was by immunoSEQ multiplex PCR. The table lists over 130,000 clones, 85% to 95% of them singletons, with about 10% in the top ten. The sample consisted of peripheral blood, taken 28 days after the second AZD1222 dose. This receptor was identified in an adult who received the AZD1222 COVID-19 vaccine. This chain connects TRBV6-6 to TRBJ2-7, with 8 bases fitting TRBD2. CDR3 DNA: TGTGCCAGCAGTTACCGGGGGGGCGTTTCGGACGAGCAGTACGTC. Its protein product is CASSYRGGVSDEQYV.